The 13 T cell receptor beta chains below were found in one sample sequenced in a study of T-cell memory formation after mild COVID-19. TCRdb reanalysed the 5' RACE reads using MiXCR and keeps one entry per CDR3 protein. The table lists roughly 170,000 distinct CDR3 sequences, about 18% of them singletons. Sequenced sample: PBMCs or a T cell subset sorted from them (not recorded which). The receptors derive from a man younger than 35 who had mild COVID-19 (a few samples of this study predate the infection). Cell type and time point are not known.

The V and J genes are TRBV29-1 and TRBJ2-3; 12 bases are a match to TRBD2. CDR3 length equals 14 residues. CDR1 is SQVTM and CDR2 is ANQGSEA in the germline V gene. V shed 6 bases and J 0 bases; nucleotides not matched to a gene: 1. CDR3 coding DNA: TGCAGCGTGACTAGCGGGGGAAGCACAGATACGCAGTATTTT. Translated, it gives CSVTSGGSTDTQYF.

This clonotype was seen only a few times. The chain joins TRBV7-2 to TRBJ2-7; D perhaps matches TRBD2 (6 bases). V lost 5 bases and J 2 bases, leaving 13 bases between the germline ends. Per the germline V gene, CDR1 is SGHTA and CDR2 is FQGNSA. The CDR3 runs 14 residues. CDR3 bases: TGTGCCAGCAGCCCGGGCGGGGTCCCCTACGAGCAGTACTTC. Amino acids: CASSPGGVPYEQYF.

This chain connects TRBV7-6 to TRBJ2-3, with 11 bases fitting TRBD2. The germline CDR1 and CDR2 sequences are SGHVS and FNYEAQ. CDR3 length equals 16 residues. Losses at the gene ends were 8 bases for V and 2 bases for J; bases not matched to a gene: 9. This CDR3 is CASGLTSGALTDTQYF. Here the CDR3 DNA reads TGTGCCAGCGGACTGACTAGCGGGGCGCTCACAGATACGCAGTATTTT.

In DNA form, the CDR3 reads TGTGCCAGCAGTCCGGATGACGGTAGCAATCAGCCCCAGCATTTT. Its translation: CASSPDDGSNQPQHF. The rearrangement joins TRBV27 to TRBJ1-5, with D hard to call. Looked up from germline, CDR1 is MNHEY and CDR2 is SMNVEV (reference sequence). The CDR3 contains 15 residues. V was trimmed by 5 bases and J by 0 bases, leaving 11 bases between them.

This clonotype showed up just a few times. The chain couples TRBV2 to TRBJ1-5; D unresolved. The germline gives CDR1 SNHLY, CDR2 FYNNEI. V was cut by 6 bases and J by 4 bases, with 10 bases left in between. The length of the CDR3 is 13 residues. CDR3 in DNA: TGTGCCAGCAGGCGGGAACCAAATCAGCCCCAGCATTTT. This translates into CASRREPNQPQHF.

The CDR3 region has the DNA TGCGCCAGCAGCGGCGGGGGGGCCGTCGGGGAGCTGTTTTTT. Translating gives CASSGGGAVGELFF. The chain links TRBV5-1 to TRBJ2-2; TRBD2 aligns across 9 bases. The junction had 5 bases not matched to a gene; V was cut back by 4 bases and J by 7 bases. The CDR3 loop spans 14 amino acids. Germline CDR1 SGHRS, CDR2 YFSETQ.

The chain is built from TRBV25-1 and TRBJ1-2; D unresolved. Trimming removed 2 bases from V and 4 bases from J, with 11 bases in between. The CDR3 is made up of 14 amino acids. CDR1 and CDR2 (germline): MGHDK, SYGVNS. The CDR3 sequence is CASSELRAGYGYTF. The CDR3 DNA is TGTGCCAGCAGTGAACTCCGGGCTGGCTATGGCTACACCTTC.

This clonotype was seen a few times. This chain connects TRBV12-3 or TRBV12-4 to TRBJ2-5, with D possibly matching TRBD1 (6 bases). The V gene lost 6 bases and the J gene lost 3 bases, with 11 bases spanning the gap. The CDR3 length is 13 residues. CDR3: CASRGGMEETQYF. The CDR3 bases are TGTGCCAGCAGAGGGGGTATGGAAGAGACCCAGTACTTC.

The CDR3 loop reads CATSRGGVRTEAFF. CDR3 nucleotide sequence: TGTGCCACCAGCAGAGGCGGGGTTCGGACTGAAGCTTTCTTT. The chain recombines TRBV15 with TRBJ1-1; D is unclear. V shed 1 base and J shed 5 bases, with 11 bases lying between them. The V gene's germline CDR1 is LNHNV and CDR2 YYDKDF (reference sequence). There are 14 residues in the CDR3.

This clonotype occurred once. The chain combines TRBV12-3 or TRBV12-4 with TRBJ2-1; D remains unclear. Deletions cut 3 bases from V and 4 bases from J, with 7 bases between. The CDR3 is made up of 13 amino acids. CDR3 nucleotides: TGTGCCAGCAGTTTCTTCGATTACAATGAGCAGTTCTTC. As protein: CASSFFDYNEQFF.

This chain links TRBV20-1 with TRBJ1-1; the D gene is possibly TRBD1 (6 bases). Trimming removed 1 base from V and 1 base from J, with 10 bases in between. The CDR3 runs to 14 residues. CDR1 DFQATT and CDR2 SNEGSKA come from the germline V gene (reference sequence). Here the CDR3 DNA reads TGCAGTGCTAGAGCGGGGGGCGGGAACACTGAAGCTTTCTTT. This gives the protein CSARAGGGNTEAFF.

This clonotype was seen once. The chain uses TRBV20-1 and TRBJ2-7; 10 bases match TRBD1. This CDR3 has 14 amino acids. Germline trimming cut 6 bases from V and 0 bases from J; bases unmatched to any gene: 5. CDR1 is DFQATT and CDR2 is SNEGSKA in the germline V gene (reference sequence). CDR3 in DNA: TGCAGTGCCCCGGGACAGGGGAGCTCCTACGAGCAGTACTTC. It yields the protein CSAPGQGSSYEQYF.

This clonotype showed up just a few times. V and J are TRBV11-1 and TRBJ2-6; D may be TRBD2 (5 bases). Germline V gene lookup returns CDR1 SGHAT and CDR2 FQDESV (reference sequence). This CDR3 region has 16 residues. Trimming pared 5 bases from V and 5 bases from J, leaving 16 bases between. The CDR3 DNA reads as TGTGCCAGCAGCCCTTGGACTTCCCATAGGGCCAACGTCCTGACTTTC. This encodes CASSPWTSHRANVLTF.